This TCR beta chain was recovered during a study of regulatory T cells in long-lasting Graves disease. Time point denoted: persistent/refractory GD, antithyroid drugs over 5 years with positive TRAb. Construction of the TCR library relied on RNA isolated from PBMCs. Construction of the TCR beta libraries employed iRepertoire HTBI primers in conjunction with Arm-PCR of CDR3 regions. TCRdb re-called the multiplex PCR reads through MiXCR, storing one row per CDR3 protein. The data show over 300,000 distinct CDR3 sequences, 15% to 20% seen once. Germline V gene data show CDR1 as ENHRY and CDR2 as SYGVKD. The CDR3 loop spans 15 amino acids. With respect to this clonotype: With a much larger clone just one base away, this may be a read error.

This TCR derives from a female donor with Graves disease. Sequenced material: peripheral blood mononuclear cells (PBMCs), taken when the disease was refractory, from a patient treated with antithyroid drugs. The chain combines TRBV10-3 with TRBJ1-2; D is possibly TRBD1 (5 bases). The CDR3 spells CAISGLYSGVAGHTF. The CDR3 nucleotides read TGTGCCATCAGTGGCCTCTACTCGGGGGTTGCTGGCCACACCTTC.